A single sample gave rise to the 28 T cell receptor beta chains below, sequenced in a study of early T cells in non-severe SARS-CoV-2 infection. Each CDR3 protein is one row after TCRdb ran MiXCR on the 5' RACE reads. The sample gives about 56,000 distinct CDR3 sequences, about 15% of which show up once; roughly 4% is in the top ten. This specimen was whole blood, taken at baseline. The receptors originated from an adult who was a healthcare worker with PCR-confirmed SARS-CoV-2 infection or an uninfected control (not recorded which).

This clonotype was recorded a few times. The rearrangement links TRBV20-1 to TRBJ2-7; possibly TRBD2 for D (6 bases). V was pared by 3 bases and J by 6 bases, with 15 bases between. Germline values: CDR1 DFQATT, CDR2 SNEGSKA (reference sequence). The length of the CDR3 is 13 residues. The CDR3 reads CSASGGYGPEQYF. The CDR3, as DNA: TGCAGTGCTAGTGGGGGGTACGGGCCCGAGCAGTACTTC.

This clonotype has only a few counts. The gene calls are TRBV7-2 and TRBJ2-7; perhaps TRBD1 as D (6 bases). Germline values: CDR1 SGHTA, CDR2 FQGNSA. The CDR3 consists of 13 residues. V was clipped by 5 bases and J by 2 bases, with 10 bases between them. The CDR3 sequence is CASSRDKTYEQYF. CDR3 in DNA: TGTGCCAGCAGCCGGGACAAGACCTACGAGCAGTACTTC.

This clonotype was found a few times. The V call is TRBV2, the J call TRBJ2-3, with 8 bases that match TRBD2. The CDR3 contains 15 residues. Germline assignment: CDR1 SNHLY and CDR2 FYNNEI. The V gene end was trimmed by 6 bases and the J gene end by 1 base; junction bases not matched to a gene: 6. The chain's CDR3 is CASRAGDLRTDTQYF. In nucleotides, the CDR3 is TGTGCCAGCAGAGCGGGGGACCTCCGCACAGATACGCAGTATTTT.

This clonotype was seen repeatedly, ten times or more. The chain employs TRBV18 and TRBJ2-1; D is unresolved. This CDR3 contains 16 residues. V was shortened by 3 bases and J by 9 bases, with 21 bases between the two germline ends. CDR1 KGHSH and CDR2 LQKENI come from the germline V gene. As DNA, the CDR3 is TGTGCCAGCTCACCCTCCCCAAGCCCCAGCCTGGGTGAGCAGTTCTTC. Its translation is CASSPSPSPSLGEQFF.

This clonotype has ten or more counts. Written as DNA, the CDR3 is TGCAGTGCTAGATCTTACAGGTACGAGCAGTACTTC. It codes for CSARSYRYEQYF. The rearrangement links TRBV20-1 to TRBJ2-7; D perhaps matches TRBD1 (5 bases). Germline loops: CDR1 DFQATT, CDR2 SNEGSKA (reference sequence). The CDR3 is made up of 12 amino acids. Trimming removed 2 bases from V and 4 bases from J, with 9 bases in between.

The rearrangement links TRBV29-1 to TRBJ1-3; D remains ambiguous. The V and J ends lost 1 base and 7 bases respectively, with 5 bases between them. Looked up from germline, CDR1 is SQVTM and CDR2 is ANQGSEA. The CDR3 runs to 11 residues. The CDR3 DNA reads TGCAGCGTTGAAGTATCGAACACCATATATTTT. Translation gives CSVEVSNTIYF.

This clonotype was picked up many times. The chain links TRBV14 to TRBJ2-3; no clear D gene. CDR3 length equals 15 residues. Germline CDR1 is SGHDN and CDR2 is FVKESK. V was shortened by 1 base and J by 2 bases, with 10 bases between the two germline ends. As DNA, the CDR3 is TGTGCCAGCAGCCAAGGTCCATCGTTCACAGATACGCAGTATTTT. It is translated as CASSQGPSFTDTQYF. Variable domain in full (rest from reference TRBV14 and TRBJ2-3): EAGVTQFPSHSVIEKGQTVTLRCDPISGHDNLYWYRRVMGKEIKFLLHFVKESKQDESGMPNNRFLAERTGGTYSTLKVQPAELEDSGVYFCASSQGPSFTDTQYFGPGTRLTVL.

CDR3 region: CASSLLTDYNEQFF. The CDR3 DNA reads TGTGCCAGCAGCTTACTAACTGATTACAATGAGCAGTTCTTC. This chain joins TRBV7-6 and TRBJ2-1; no firm D call. This CDR3 comprises 14 residues. The germline V gene encodes CDR1 SGHVS and CDR2 FNYEAQ. Between the trimmed V and J ends, which lost 2 bases and 4 bases, there was a span of 9 bases.

This clonotype was detected a few times. The rearrangement joins TRBV20-1 to TRBJ1-1; TRBD1 is a possible D gene (6 bases). The CDR3 loop spans 17 amino acids. Trimming pared 4 bases from V and 5 bases from J, leaving 26 bases between. Germline-derived CDR1 and CDR2 are DFQATT and SNEGSKA (reference sequence). The CDR3 region has the DNA TGCAGTGCTACAGGGATCCGGGGGGGCCGGTTCGGTACTGAAGCTTTCTTT. Translation: CSATGIRGGRFGTEAFF.

The chain is built from TRBV11-2 and TRBJ2-7; tentative D call: TRBD1 (6 bases). The germline gives CDR1 SGHAT, CDR2 FQNNGV. V was trimmed by 6 bases and J by 0 bases, leaving 18 bases between them. This CDR3 is built from 16 residues. This CDR3 reads CASRTHRGGSSYEQYF. Here the CDR3 DNA reads TGTGCCAGCAGAACCCACCGAGGGGGTTCCTCCTACGAGCAGTACTTC.

This clonotype was detected ten times or more. The rearrangement uses TRBV28 and TRBJ2-3; a possible D gene is TRBD2 (5 bases). Germline V lookup: CDR1 MDHEN, CDR2 SYDVKM. Between the trimmed V and J ends, which lost 9 bases and 2 bases, there was a span of 21 bases. The CDR3 is 16 residues long. The CDR3 is CARSNRAGPITDTQYF. CDR3 DNA sequence: TGTGCCAGATCAAACCGGGCGGGCCCTATCACAGATACGCAGTATTTT. The full variable domain, with the rest looked up from reference TRBV28 and TRBJ2-3, is DVKVTQSSRYLVKRTGEKVFLECVQDMDHENMFWYRQDPGLGLRLIYFSYDVKMKEKGDIPEGYSVSREKKERFSLILESASTNQTSMYLCARSNRAGPITDTQYFGPGTRLTVL.

This clonotype was seen a handful of times. The J gene is TRBJ2-1, the V gene TRBV29-1; possible D gene TRBD1, 6 bases. The CDR3 length is 13 residues. Trimming removed 4 bases at V and 4 bases at J, with 11 bases between. Germline CDR1 SQVTM, CDR2 ANQGSEA. The CDR3 nucleotides read TGCAGCGTTGGTCAGGGGTCGTACAATGAGCAGTTCTTC. It specifies CSVGQGSYNEQFF.

The genes are TRBV21-1 and TRBJ1-3. TRBV21-1 is a pseudogene locus. The CDR3 totals 10 residues. The CDR3 sequence: CATSGNTIYF. CDR3 coding DNA: TGTGCCACCTCCGGAAACACCATATATTTT.

This sequence joins TRBV7-8 and TRBJ1-2; the D gene is possibly TRBD1 (6 bases). The CDR3 has 17 amino acids. Germline V gene sequence: CDR1 SGHVS, CDR2 FQNEAQ. V lost 1 base to trimming and J lost 4 bases, with 19 bases between them. The CDR3 is CASSLDLTAGTLYGYTF. In nucleotides, the CDR3 is TGTGCCAGCAGCTTAGACCTTACCGCCGGGACACTCTATGGCTACACCTTC.

This rearrangement joins TRBV5-1 to TRBJ2-2, with D tentatively TRBD2 (6 bases). V gave up 0 bases and J gave up 5 bases, with 11 bases separating them. The CDR3 loop spans 15 amino acids. Germline V gene data show CDR1 as SGHRS and CDR2 as YFSETQ. CDR3 sequence reads: CASSLVEGGTGELFF. CDR3 sequence (DNA): TGCGCCAGCAGCTTGGTGGAGGGCGGAACCGGGGAGCTGTTTTTT.

This clonotype was recorded a few times. V is TRBV11-2 and J is TRBJ2-5, with 10 bases lining up with TRBD2. Germline V gives CDR1 SGHAT, CDR2 FQNNGV. Unmatched junction bases numbered 4, after V lost 2 bases and J lost 4 bases. The CDR3 spans 15 residues. The CDR3 DNA reads TGTGCCAGCAGCTTACTAGCGGGAGTGTCAGAGACCCAGTACTTC. Encoded protein: CASSLLAGVSETQYF.

This clonotype was detected a few times. The chain combines TRBV3-1 with TRBJ2-3; no firm D call. Germline CDR1 LGHDT, CDR2 YNNKEL (reference sequence). The CDR3 length is 12 residues. V shed 3 bases and J shed 5 bases, with 6 bases lying between them. DNA for the CDR3: TGTGCCAGCAGCCAGATAAGAGATACGCAGTATTTT. This gives the protein CASSQIRDTQYF.

This chain joins TRBV6-1 and TRBJ2-1; D ambiguous. The CDR3 contains 13 residues. In germline, CDR1 is MNHNS, CDR2 SASEGT. Trimming left V 11 bases short and J 4 bases short, with 15 bases between. For the CDR3, the DNA is TGTGCCGGAGTGGTGGACGGGTACAATGAGCAGTTCTTC. Protein sequence: CAGVVDGYNEQFF.

The V call is TRBV7-9, the J call TRBJ2-2, with D unclear. CDR1 and CDR2 (germline): SEHNR, FQNEAQ (reference sequence). The CDR3 has 12 residues. V was shortened by 8 bases and J by 7 bases, with 11 bases between the two germline ends. This CDR3 is CASDITFGELFF. In nucleotides, the CDR3 is TGTGCCAGCGATATCACCTTCGGGGAGCTGTTTTTT.

The J gene is TRBJ2-7, the V gene TRBV11-2; D is tentatively TRBD1 or TRBD2 (5 bases each). CDR3 size: 15 residues. Germline loops: CDR1 SGHAT, CDR2 FQNNGV. V was clipped by 4 bases and J by 2 bases, with 15 bases between them. The CDR3 protein is CASSSPRQTTYEQYF. The CDR3, as DNA: TGTGCCAGCAGCTCCCCGCGACAGACTACCTACGAGCAGTACTTC.

V and J are TRBV12-3 or TRBV12-4 and TRBJ2-2, with D hard to call. The CDR3 has 15 amino acids. V was pared by 4 bases and J by 6 bases, with 15 bases between. DNA of the CDR3: TGTGCCAGCAGTTGGCCGGGCGTAACGTCCGGGGAGCTGTTTTTT. Its translation: CASSWPGVTSGELFF.

The chain combines TRBV2 with TRBJ2-2; D possibly corresponds to TRBD2 (6 bases). The V gene's germline CDR1 is SNHLY and CDR2 FYNNEI. This CDR3 is built from 14 residues. V was shortened by 8 bases and J by 3 bases, with 13 bases between the two germline ends. CDR3 coding DNA: TGTGCCAGCCGGAGGGTAGGCTACACCGGGGAGCTGTTTTTT. Protein product: CASRRVGYTGELFF. The whole variable domain, filled in from reference TRBV2 and TRBJ2-2, reads EPEVTQTPSHQVTQMGQEVILRCVPISNHLYFYWYRQILGQKVEFLVSFYNNEISEKSEIFDDQFSVERPDGSNFTLKIRSTKLEDSAMYFCASRRVGYTGELFFGEGSRLTVL.

In this sample, this clonotype turned up a few times. This rearrangement joins TRBV18 to TRBJ2-3; D is uncertain. The CDR3 runs 10 residues. Germline V CDR1 and CDR2: KGHSH, LQKENI. V gave up 5 bases and J gave up 5 bases, with 2 bases separating them. CDR3 residues: CASSGDTQYF. In nucleotides, the CDR3 is TGTGCCAGCTCAGGAGATACGCAGTATTTT.

This chain uses TRBV20-1 with TRBJ2-7; 7 bases agree with TRBD1. After removal of 5 bases from V and 2 bases from J, the junction contained 9 bases not matched to a gene. The CDR3 has 14 residues. CDR1 and CDR2 (germline): DFQATT, SNEGSKA (reference sequence). The CDR3 sequence: CSAQRQGTTYEQYF. The CDR3, as DNA: TGCAGTGCTCAGCGACAGGGAACAACCTACGAGCAGTACTTC.

This chain joins TRBV10-3 and TRBJ1-4; D not certain. This CDR3 contains 14 residues. V was clipped by 10 bases and J by 1 base, with 13 bases between them. CDR1 ENHRY and CDR2 SYGVKD come from the germline V gene. The CDR3 DNA follows: TGTGCCACAAAAACTGGTGTAACTAATGAAAAACTGTTTTTT. Residues: CATKTGVTNEKLFF.

The rearrangement links TRBV20-1 to TRBJ2-7; the D is unclear. Between the trimmed V and J ends, which lost 5 bases and 5 bases, there was a span of 7 bases. The CDR3 is 10 residues long. CDR1 is DFQATT and CDR2 is SNEGSKA in the germline V gene (reference sequence). In nucleotides, the CDR3 is TGCAGTGCTCGTAAAGACGAGCAGTACTTC. This sequence encodes CSARKDEQYF.

This clonotype was seen repeatedly, ten times or more. The chain has TRBV27 and TRBJ2-3; 8 bases match TRBD2. The germline gives CDR1 MNHEY, CDR2 SMNVEV (reference sequence). The CDR3 contains 16 residues. V trimming: 6 bases; J trimming: 5 bases; junction bases outside the gene matches: 13. The CDR3 loop is CASRRLQLAAGDTQYF. CDR3 coding DNA: TGTGCCAGCAGACGCCTCCAACTAGCGGCCGGAGATACGCAGTATTTT.

This clonotype showed up just a few times. This sequence joins TRBV3-1 and TRBJ2-7; TRBD2 might be the D (5 bases). The CDR3 runs to 15 residues. The V end lost 1 base, the J end lost 7 bases, and 17 bases lay between the germline ends. CDR1 is LGHDT and CDR2 is YNNKEL in the germline V gene (reference sequence). For the CDR3, the DNA is TGTGCCAGCAGCCAAGGAGGGATACAATTAGCGGAGCAGTACTTC. This translates into CASSQGGIQLAEQYF.